This T cell receptor (beta chain) was identified during a study of OX40 agonist ivuxolimab in advanced cancers. Only in-frame clones appear in the TCRdb table, and some are missing; sequencing was by immunoSEQ multiplex PCR. This sample has tens of thousands of clones, with around 83% found just once. Baseline, cycle 4 day 1, and cycle 7 day 1 were the blood sampling points. This CDR3 has 14 residues. After removal of 4 bases from V and 5 bases from J, the junction contained 5 bases not matched to a gene. Germline V CDR1 and CDR2: MNHNS, SASEGT. The source was CD4+ or CD8+ T cells sorted from blood, collected in a trial of the OX40 agonist ivuxolimab. The clonotype originates from an adult with an advanced solid tumor such as melanoma, head and neck, liver or kidney cancer. This sequence joins TRBV6-1 and TRBJ1-2, with 9 bases fitting TRBD1. CDR3 bases: TGTGCCAGCAGTGTTCAGACAGGGGGTTATGGCTACACCTTC. Its translation: CASSVQTGGYGYTF.